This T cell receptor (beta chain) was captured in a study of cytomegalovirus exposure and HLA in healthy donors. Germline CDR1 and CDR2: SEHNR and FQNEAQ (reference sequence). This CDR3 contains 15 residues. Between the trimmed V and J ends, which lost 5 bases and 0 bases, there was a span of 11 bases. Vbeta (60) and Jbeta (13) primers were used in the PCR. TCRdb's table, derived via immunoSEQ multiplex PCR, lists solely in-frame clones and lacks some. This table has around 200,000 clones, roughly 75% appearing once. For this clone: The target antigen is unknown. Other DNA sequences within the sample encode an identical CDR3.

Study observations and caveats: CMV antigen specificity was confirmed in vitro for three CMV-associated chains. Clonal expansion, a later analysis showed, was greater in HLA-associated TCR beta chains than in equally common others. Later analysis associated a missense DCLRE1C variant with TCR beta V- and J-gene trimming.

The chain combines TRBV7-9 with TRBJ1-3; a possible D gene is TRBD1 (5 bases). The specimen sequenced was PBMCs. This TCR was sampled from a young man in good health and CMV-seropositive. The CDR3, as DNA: TGTGCCAGCAGCCCACGGGGACTCTCTGGAAACACCATATATTTT. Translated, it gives CASSPRGLSGNTIYF. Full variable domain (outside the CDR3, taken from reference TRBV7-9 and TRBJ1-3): DTGVSQNPRHKITKRGQNVTFRCDPISEHNRLYWYRQTLGQGPEFLTYFQNEAQLEKSRLLSDRFSAERPKGSFSTLEIQRTEQGDSAMYLCASSPRGLSGNTIYFGEGSWLTVV.